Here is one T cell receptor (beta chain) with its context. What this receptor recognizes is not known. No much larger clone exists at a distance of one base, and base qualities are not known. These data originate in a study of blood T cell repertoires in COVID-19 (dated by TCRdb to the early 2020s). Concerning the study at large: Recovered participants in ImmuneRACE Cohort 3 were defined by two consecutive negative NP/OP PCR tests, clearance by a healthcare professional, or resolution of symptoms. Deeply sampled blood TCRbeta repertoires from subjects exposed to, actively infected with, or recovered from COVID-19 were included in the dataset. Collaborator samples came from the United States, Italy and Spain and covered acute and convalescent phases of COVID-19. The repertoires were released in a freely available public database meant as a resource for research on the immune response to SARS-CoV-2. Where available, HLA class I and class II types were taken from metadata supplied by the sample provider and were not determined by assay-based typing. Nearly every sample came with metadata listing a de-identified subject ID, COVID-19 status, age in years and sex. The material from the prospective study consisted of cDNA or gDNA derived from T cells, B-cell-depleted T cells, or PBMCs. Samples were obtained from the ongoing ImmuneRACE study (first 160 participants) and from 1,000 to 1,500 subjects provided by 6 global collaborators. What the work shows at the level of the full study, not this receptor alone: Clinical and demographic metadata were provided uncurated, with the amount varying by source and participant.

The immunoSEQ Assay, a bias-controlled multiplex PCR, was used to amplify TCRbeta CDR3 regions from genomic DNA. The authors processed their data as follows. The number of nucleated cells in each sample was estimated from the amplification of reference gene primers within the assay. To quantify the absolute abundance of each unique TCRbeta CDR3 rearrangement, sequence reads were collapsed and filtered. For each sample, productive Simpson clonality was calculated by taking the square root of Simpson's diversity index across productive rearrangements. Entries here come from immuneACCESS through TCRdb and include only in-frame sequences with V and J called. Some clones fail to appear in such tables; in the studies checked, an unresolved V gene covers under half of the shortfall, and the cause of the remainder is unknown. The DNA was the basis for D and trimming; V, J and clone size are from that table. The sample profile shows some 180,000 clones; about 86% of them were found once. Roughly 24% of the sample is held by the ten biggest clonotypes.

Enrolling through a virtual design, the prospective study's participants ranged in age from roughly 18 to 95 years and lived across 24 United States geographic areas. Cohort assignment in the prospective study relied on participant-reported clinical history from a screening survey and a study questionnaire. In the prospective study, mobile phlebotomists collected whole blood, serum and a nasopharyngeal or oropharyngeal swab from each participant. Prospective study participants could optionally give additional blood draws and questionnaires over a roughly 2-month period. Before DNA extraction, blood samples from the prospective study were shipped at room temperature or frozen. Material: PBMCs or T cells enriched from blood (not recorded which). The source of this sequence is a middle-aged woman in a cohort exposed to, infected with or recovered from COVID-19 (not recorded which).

The CDR3 in this case is CASSLNAGGTEAFF. The DNA sequence follows: TGTGCCAGCAGCTTAAATGCGGGTGGCACTGAAGCTTTCTTT. The rearrangement combines TRBV7-9 with TRBJ1-1; the D gene cannot be named for sure. V sheds 2 bases and J sheds 4 bases, leaving 11 bases between their ends. Spanning cysteine to phenylalanine, the CDR3 consists of 14 amino acids. Only the CDR3 part of the read is kept: 42 bases, read in frame from the first base. The germline V gene encodes CDR1 SEHNR and CDR2 FQNEAQ (reference sequence).